A single sample is the source of the 4 T cell receptor beta chains below, sequenced in a study of cytomegalovirus exposure and HLA in healthy donors (dated by TCRdb to the late 2010s). Library generation was performed with the immunoSEQ multiplex PCR assay. For the multiplex PCR, a mixture combining 60 forward primers for TCR Vbeta segments and 13 reverse primers for TCR Jbeta segments was used. Here the immuneACCESS table is served through TCRdb, limited to in-frame sequences with V and J called. Missing clones are a known gap in these copies; in checked studies unresolved V genes cover under half, and the rest lacks a known reason. The sample includes more than 150,000 clones, with just over 75% observed a single time. Approximately 1.3% of the sample belongs to the ten largest clones. Sequencing used PBMCs. These receptors all stem from a man younger than 35 in good health and CMV-seronegative.

In its sample, this clone was seen a few times. The CDR3 protein is CASNRQGRRYEQYF. Written as DNA, the CDR3 is TGTGCCAGCAATCGACAGGGTCGGCGCTACGAGCAGTACTTC. V usage is TRBV5-8 and J usage is TRBJ2-7, with 7 bases aligning to TRBD1. Germline lookup yields CDR1 SGHTS and CDR2 YDEGEE. The CDR3 is 14 residues long. J was trimmed by 3 bases and V by 6 bases; bases with no gene match: 9. The full variable domain, its missing parts supplied by reference TRBV5-8 and TRBJ2-7, is EAGVTQSPTHLIKTRGQQATLRCSPISGHTSVYWYQQALGLGLQFLLWYDEGEERNRGNFPPRFSGRQFPNYSSELNVNALELEDSALYLCASNRQGRRYEQYFGPGTRLTVT.

This chain joins TRBV30 and TRBJ1-2; D remains ambiguous. The V end was cut by 0 bases, the J end by 8 bases, with 7 bases between. The CDR3 sequence is 11 residues long. Germline lookup yields CDR1 GTSNPN and CDR2 SVGIG (reference sequence). CDR3 sequence reads: CAWSVGGGYTF. The DNA of the CDR3 is TGTGCCTGGAGTGTAGGAGGGGGCTACACCTTC.

J is TRBJ1-1 and V is TRBV30; the D gene is possibly TRBD1 (6 bases). V was pared by 2 bases and J by 0 bases, with 16 bases between. CDR1 GTSNPN and CDR2 SVGIG come from the germline V gene (reference sequence). The CDR3 is 16 amino acids. Here the CDR3 reads CAWSKGGAALNTEAFF. CDR3 coding DNA: TGTGCCTGGAGTAAAGGGGGTGCGGCTTTGAACACTGAAGCTTTCTTT.

CDR3 sequence reads: CAWSNGMDLQETQYF. In nucleotides, the CDR3 is TGTGCCTGGAGTAACGGGATGGACCTCCAAGAGACCCAGTACTTC. V and J are TRBV30 and TRBJ2-5, with D maybe TRBD2 (5 bases). Trimming cost V 2 bases and J 1 base, with 14 bases left between them. The CDR3 consists of 15 residues. Germline CDR1 is GTSNPN and CDR2 is SVGIG (reference sequence).